This entry features one T cell receptor beta chain sequence. This sample was included in a study of blood T cells in healthy people across ages. PCR was performed a second time for about 7 to 12 cycles using a sample-barcoded 5' primer and a J-beta primer mix. Every cDNA molecule bore a tag from a template-switch adaptor containing 12 random nucleotides. TCRdb ran MiXCR on the 5' RACE reads and lists one entry per CDR3 protein. The table lists about 780,000 distinct CDR3 sequences, 60% to 80% of them singletons. The sequence came from a man aged 30 to 39 in good health. Sample: blood.

CDR3: CASSPQGTTSTDTQYF. CDR3 nucleotide sequence: TGTGCCAGCAGCCCACAGGGAACGACTAGCACAGATACGCAGTATTTT. The J gene is TRBJ2-3, the V gene TRBV7-3; D is possibly TRBD1 (6 bases). V shed 5 bases and J shed 0 bases, with 15 bases lying between them. Germline assignment: CDR1 SGHTA and CDR2 FQGTGA. The CDR3 is 16 residues long.